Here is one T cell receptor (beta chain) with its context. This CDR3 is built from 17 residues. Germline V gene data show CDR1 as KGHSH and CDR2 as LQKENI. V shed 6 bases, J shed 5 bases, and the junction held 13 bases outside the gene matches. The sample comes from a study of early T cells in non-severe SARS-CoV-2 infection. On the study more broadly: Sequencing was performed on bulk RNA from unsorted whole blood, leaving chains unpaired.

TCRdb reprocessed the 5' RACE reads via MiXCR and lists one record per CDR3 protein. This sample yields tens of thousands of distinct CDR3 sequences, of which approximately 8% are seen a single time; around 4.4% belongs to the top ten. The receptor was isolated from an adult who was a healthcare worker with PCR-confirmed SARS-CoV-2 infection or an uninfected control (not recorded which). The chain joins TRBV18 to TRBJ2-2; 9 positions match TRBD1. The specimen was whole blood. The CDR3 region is CASSPFRRQGGTGELFF. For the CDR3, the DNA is TGTGCCAGCTCGCCTTTTCGTCGACAGGGGGGAACCGGGGAGCTGTTTTTT.